This T cell receptor (beta chain) comes out of a study of human T cells and chemical hapten exposure. This clonotype occurred many times. Time point indicated: patch test 1, 2 weeks after DPC sensitization. The treatment was: therapeutic diphenylcyclopropenone sensitization with weekly scalp DPC. Samples of blood were obtained prior to the application of each patch test. TCRdb processed the RACE reads anew with MiXCR; each CDR3 protein has one entry. The repertoire holds some 400,000 distinct CDR3 sequences, around 4.8% seen once, with under 3% in the top ten. This CDR3 spans 16 amino acids. Trimming removed 1 base from V and 0 bases from J, with 12 bases in between. Germline loops: CDR1 LGHNA, CDR2 YSLEER.

The specimen comprised whole blood, sampled in connection with sensitization to the hapten diphenylcyclopropenone (DPC). This receptor was taken from a woman aged 45-60 years with alopecia areata. Some clones in this sample may be carry-over from other donors' samples. The V gene is TRBV4-3, the J gene TRBJ1-1; no clear D gene. The CDR3 region is CASSQGLLHMNTEAFF. For the CDR3, the DNA is TGCGCCAGCAGCCAAGGGCTCCTTCATATGAACACTGAAGCTTTCTTT.